This TCR beta chain was recovered during a study of beta chain features in type 1 diabetes listed by TCRdb under 2018. For the study in its entirety: No differences in mean age, gender distribution, total cell number or subset yield were found between patients and healthy donors. The study compared the TCRB repertoires of sorted circulating CD4+ T cell subsets in recently diagnosed type 1 diabetes patients with those in matched healthy donors. Whereas all 30 or so donors provided naive and central memory subsets, regulatory and stem cell-like memory subsets were isolated from just 8 patients and about 8 healthy donors. A total of 90 million to 140 million sorted cells were examined across all samples, and RNA yield correlated strongly with the number of cells per subset. Results and caveats for the whole study, not just this receptor: Because the HLA sub-analyses included only small numbers of individuals, any influence of HLA type on TCRB rearrangement was left unresolved. Because cDNA rather than genomic DNA was sequenced, highly expressing activated cells could have been over-represented, although no difference in activation and CD3 levels was found between groups. Naive, central memory and regulatory TCRB repertoires appeared to be more similar among patients than among healthy donors. In all four CD4+ subsets, TCRB CDR3 length was moderately but significantly shorter in type 1 diabetes patients. PCR might favor shorter templates, but patient and control samples were amplified and corrected together, so any skew would affect both groups equally. Fewer insertions and more nucleotide deletions at VDJ recombination sites were observed in patients with type 1 diabetes, implying thymic rearrangement abnormalities.

Each donor gave one peripheral blood draw, roughly 0.11 L on average, collected into heparinised tubes. Naive, central memory, regulatory and stem cell-like memory CD4+ T cells were sorted on a BD FACSAria II using a panel including CD45RO, CCR7, CD25, CD127, CD95 and CD27. Every sorted population had a purity above 95%. PBMCs were isolated right away by Lymphoprep density gradient centrifugation and were stained directly, without culture. To minimize batch effects, samples were stained and sorted in pairs, one healthy donor with one patient per experiment. CDR1 and CDR2 are read off the germline V gene as LGHNA and YSLEER. The cysteine opens and the phenylalanine closes a CDR3 of 15 amino acids. Here the CDR3 DNA is all that survives: 45 bases in frame from base 1. Relative to germline, V is 0 bases shorter and J is 4 bases shorter, with 12 bases between their ends. This clone has a handful of counts. It lacks a known antigen. One base away there is no much larger clone; base qualities are not given.

The High Capacity cDNA Reverse Transcription Kit was used to reverse transcribe all of the isolated RNA, meaning that expressed TCRB transcripts were what got sequenced. Naive, central memory and regulatory T cell samples underwent deep immunoSEQ sequencing, averaging approximately 3.3 million total reads per sample. After sorted cells were lysed in RLT buffer, RNA was extracted with DNase-treated RNeasy Micro or Mini kits, with the choice depending on cell number. To prevent cross-contamination, every cell subset was processed on its own, while patient and healthy donor samples were processed together. The immunoSEQ multiplex PCR was used to amplify TCRB sequences from cDNA, yielding 87-bp fragments that span the CDR3 region. The amplicons were sequenced using the Illumina HiSeq platform. The study's own analysis went as follows. Synthetic template baselines were used to correct PCR bias computationally, reads within Hamming distance 2 were collapsed, and singletons that could not be merged were discarded. By aligning reads against IMGT, V, D and J genes, CDR3 length, and insertions or deletions at six rearrangement sites were assigned. Within each subset, clonotype counts were normalized to sorted cell number, after which true diversity and Gini coefficients were computed with the tcR R package. The overlap coefficient, calculated on TCRB nucleotide sequences, was used to measure repertoire sharing. As a proxy for the pre-selection repertoire, out-of-frame TCRB sequences from naive cells were analyzed. This is the immuneACCESS table as TCRdb keeps it, with only in-frame sequences that have V and J called. A part of the clones is gone; compared with another copy, unresolved V genes explain less than half, and the rest is unexplained. V and J calls and clone size are those listed in that table; D and trimming were worked out from the DNA. The sample records fewer than 250,000 clones, 13% to 15% of which are singletons. Jointly, the top ten make up around 0.025% of the sample.

The receptor was derived from a woman in her 40s in good health. Sequencing was carried out using naive CD4+ T cells from blood. The cell subset or site tag for this specimen amounts to: true naive CD4+ T cells. The rearrangement combines TRBV4-3 with TRBJ1-2; the D gene is perhaps TRBD1, on 5 matching bases. This receptor carries the CDR3 CASSQDRSGIYGYTF. The DNA sequence is given as TGCGCCAGCAGCCAAGATCGATCAGGGATCTATGGCTACACCTTC.